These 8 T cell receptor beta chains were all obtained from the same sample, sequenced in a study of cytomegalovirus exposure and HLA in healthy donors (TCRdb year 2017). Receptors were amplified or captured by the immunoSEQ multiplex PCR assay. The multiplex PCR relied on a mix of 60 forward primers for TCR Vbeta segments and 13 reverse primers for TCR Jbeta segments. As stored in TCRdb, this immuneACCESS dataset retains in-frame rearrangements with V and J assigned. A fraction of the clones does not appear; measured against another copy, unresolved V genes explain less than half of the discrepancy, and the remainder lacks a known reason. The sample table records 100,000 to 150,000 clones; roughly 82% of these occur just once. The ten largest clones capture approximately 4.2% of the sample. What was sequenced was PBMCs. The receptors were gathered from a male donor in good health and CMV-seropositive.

CDR3: CASSQEGTGEETQYF. The CDR3 region has the DNA TGTGCCAGCAGCCAAGAAGGGACAGGAGAAGAGACCCAGTACTTC. V and J are TRBV4-2 and TRBJ2-5; TRBD1 matches at 8 bases. The CDR3 extends over 15 amino acids. With V trimmed by 0 bases and J by 3 bases, 3 bases remained unmatched. Germline V lookup: CDR1 LGHNA, CDR2 YNFKEQ.

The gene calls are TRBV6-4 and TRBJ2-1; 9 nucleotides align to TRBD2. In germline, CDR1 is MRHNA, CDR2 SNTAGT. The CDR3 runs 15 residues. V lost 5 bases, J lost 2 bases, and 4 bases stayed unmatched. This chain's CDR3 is CASSRLAEPYNEQFF. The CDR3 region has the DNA TGTGCCAGCAGTCGACTAGCGGAACCCTACAATGAGCAGTTCTTC.

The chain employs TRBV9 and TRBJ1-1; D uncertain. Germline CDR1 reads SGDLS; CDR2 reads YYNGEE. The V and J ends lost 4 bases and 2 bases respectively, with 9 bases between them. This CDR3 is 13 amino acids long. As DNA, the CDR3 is TGTGCCAGCAGCCCAGATTTTAACACTGAAGCTTTCTTT. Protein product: CASSPDFNTEAFF.

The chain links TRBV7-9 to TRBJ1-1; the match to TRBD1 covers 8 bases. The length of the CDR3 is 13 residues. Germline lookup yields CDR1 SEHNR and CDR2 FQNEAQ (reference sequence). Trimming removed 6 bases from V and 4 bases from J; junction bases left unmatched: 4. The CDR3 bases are TGTGCCAGCAGACGAGACAGGGGCACTGAAGCTTTCTTT. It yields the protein CASRRDRGTEAFF.

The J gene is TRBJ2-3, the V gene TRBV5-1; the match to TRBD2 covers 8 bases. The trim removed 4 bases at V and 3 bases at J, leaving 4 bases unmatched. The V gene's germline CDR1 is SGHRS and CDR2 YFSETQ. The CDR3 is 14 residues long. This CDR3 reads CASSRGGGTDTQYF. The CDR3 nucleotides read TGCGCCAGCAGCCGGGGGGGAGGGACAGATACGCAGTATTTT.

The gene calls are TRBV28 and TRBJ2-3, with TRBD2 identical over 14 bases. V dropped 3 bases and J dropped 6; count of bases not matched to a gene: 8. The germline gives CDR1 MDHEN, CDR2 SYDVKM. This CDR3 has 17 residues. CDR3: CASSFGLAGGGGDTQYF. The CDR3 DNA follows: TGTGCCAGCAGTTTTGGACTAGCGGGGGGCGGTGGCGATACGCAGTATTTT.

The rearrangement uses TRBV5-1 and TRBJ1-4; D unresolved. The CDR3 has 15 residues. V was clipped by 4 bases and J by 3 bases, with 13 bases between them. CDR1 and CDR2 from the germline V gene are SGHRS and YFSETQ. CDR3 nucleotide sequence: TGCGCCAGCAGCCTAGACTGGGTCGCTAATGAAAAACTGTTTTTT. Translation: CASSLDWVANEKLFF.

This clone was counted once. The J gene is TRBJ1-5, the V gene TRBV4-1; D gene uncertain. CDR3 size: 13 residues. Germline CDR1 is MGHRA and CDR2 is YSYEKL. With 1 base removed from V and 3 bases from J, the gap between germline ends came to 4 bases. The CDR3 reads CASSQVFNQPQHF. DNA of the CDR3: TGCGCCAGCAGCCAAGTATTCAATCAGCCCCAGCATTTT.